Shown below are 30 T cell receptor beta chains from a single sample sequenced in a study of blood T cells in healthy people across ages. Primers used in a second PCR of about 7 to 12 cycles were a sample-barcoded 5' primer and a J-beta primer mix. TCRdb redid the calling of the 5' RACE reads with MiXCR, one entry per CDR3 protein. The data hold about 570,000 distinct CDR3 sequences, with about 28% observed a single time. A further study also used this sample, focusing on T cells of mothers and their children.

The specimen was blood. Source of these receptors: a boy aged 2 to 10 in good health.

The J gene is TRBJ2-5, the V gene TRBV11-2; a possible D gene is TRBD2 (6 bases). CDR3 size: 13 residues. Germline CDR1 SGHAT, CDR2 FQNNGV. The ends were cut back, 1 base at V and 11 bases at J, with 14 bases in the middle. The CDR3 loop is CASSLGIPREQYF. CDR3 in DNA: TGTGCCAGCAGCTTAGGAATCCCTCGGGAGCAGTACTTC.

The chain carries TRBV28 and TRBJ2-3; D gene uncertain. V lost 1 base and J lost 2, with 19 bases in between. Germline V gives CDR1 MDHEN, CDR2 SYDVKM. The CDR3 contains 18 residues. For the CDR3, the DNA is TGTGCCAGCAGTTTATTATCGTCACGGCTACAGAACACAGATACGCAGTATTTT. Protein product: CASSLLSSRLQNTDTQYF.

This chain uses TRBV5-6 with TRBJ1-4; D call uncertain. Germline V gene lookup returns CDR1 SGHDT and CDR2 YYEEEE. CDR3 length: 14 amino acids. V was shortened by 0 bases and J by 7 bases, with 10 bases between the two germline ends. In DNA, the CDR3 is TGTGCCAGCAGCTTGGGACGGCTGCCTGAAAAACTGTTTTTT. This sequence encodes CASSLGRLPEKLFF.

In its sample, this clonotype was seen a few times. The chain uses TRBV2 and TRBJ2-5; 10 bases align to TRBD2. This CDR3 comprises 16 residues. Germline CDR1 reads SNHLY; CDR2 reads FYNNEI. Trimming took 4 bases from V and 5 from J; bases not matched to a gene: 10. CDR3 DNA: TGTGCCAGCAGTGGGGGCCCTAGCGGGAGCTGGGAGACCCAGTACTTC. It encodes CASSGGPSGSWETQYF.

There are a few counts of this clonotype. The chain is built from TRBV4-3 and TRBJ2-3, with D possibly called TRBD1 or TRBD2 (5 bases each). Germline loops: CDR1 LGHNA, CDR2 YSLEER. There are 16 residues in the CDR3. V lost 2 bases, J lost 0 bases, and 12 bases lay in between. The chain's CDR3 is CASSQLYRTSTDTQYF. The CDR3 coding sequence is TGCGCCAGCAGCCAACTCTACAGGACTAGCACAGATACGCAGTATTTT.

This clonotype was detected only a few times. The chain recombines TRBV6-6 with TRBJ1-4; D may be TRBD1 (6 bases). The CDR3 is 16 residues long. CDR1 and CDR2 (germline): MNHNY, SVGAGI (reference sequence). The V gene lost 6 bases and the J gene lost 0 bases, with 14 bases spanning the gap. CDR3 DNA sequence: TGTGCCAGCAGGGATGGGGGCCGGGCAACTAATGAAAAACTGTTTTTT. It is translated as CASRDGGRATNEKLFF.

Of note for this clonotype: The junction differs from germline at one of its ends, possibly a read error. This chain links TRBV7-2 with TRBJ2-2; 7 nucleotides match TRBD2. In germline, CDR1 is SGHTA, CDR2 FQGNSA. CDR3 length: 16 residues. DNA of the CDR3: TGTGCCAGTAGCTTATTCGGGGGGAGGGACACCGGGGAGCTGTTTTTT. Translated, it gives CASSLFGGRDTGELFF.

The chain recombines TRBV10-1 with TRBJ2-1; 14 bases match TRBD2. The better agreement between TRBJ2-7 and the DNA end casts doubt on the J call. There are 16 residues in the CDR3. Germline V gene sequence: CDR1 WNHNN, CDR2 SYGVQD (reference sequence). The CDR3, as DNA: TGCGCCATAACGGGGACTAGCGGGAGTATAGCCTACGAGCAGTACTTC. Its protein product is CAITGTSGSIAYEQYF.

The CDR3 nucleotides read TGTGCCAGCAGCTTGGCGGGAAATGAAAAACTGTTTTTT. The encoded protein is CASSLAGNEKLFF. The chain combines TRBV5-5 with TRBJ1-4; D is ambiguous. The ends were cut back, 0 bases at V and 5 bases at J, with 5 bases in the middle. The CDR3 runs 13 residues. Germline loops: CDR1 SGHKS, CDR2 YYEKEE (reference sequence).

The genes are TRBV6-1 and TRBJ2-5, with 10 nucleotides matching TRBD1. From germline, CDR1 is MNHNS and CDR2 SASEGT. The CDR3 runs to 16 residues. V shed 6 bases, J shed 3 bases, and the junction held 10 bases outside the gene matches. The CDR3 loop reads CASSKPPGQGKETQYF. The CDR3 DNA reads TGTGCCAGCAGCAAACCGCCGGGACAGGGGAAAGAGACCCAGTACTTC.

This clonotype was counted between two and nine times. The chain couples TRBV20-1 to TRBJ2-5; 8 positions agree with TRBD1. V dropped 2 bases and J dropped 2; count of bases not matched to a gene: 4. Germline CDR1 is DFQATT and CDR2 is SNEGSKA (reference sequence). This CDR3 contains 14 residues. The CDR3 coding sequence is TGCAGTGCTAGACTCACAGGGGGGCAAGAGACCCAGTACTTC. As protein: CSARLTGGQETQYF.

The table lists this clonotype with a few counts. The gene calls are TRBV6-4 and TRBJ1-2; D is unresolved. V gave up 6 bases and J gave up 2 bases, with 16 bases separating them. Germline V CDR1 and CDR2: MRHNA, SNTAGT. This CDR3 is 15 amino acids long. The CDR3 region is CASREWVGSNYGYTF. CDR3 DNA: TGTGCCAGCAGAGAATGGGTCGGGTCGAACTATGGCTACACCTTC.

This clonotype was counted only a few times. This chain uses TRBV30 with TRBJ2-1; D is perhaps TRBD1 (7 bases). The J call may be incorrect, as the DNA end agrees better with TRBJ2-7. The germline gives CDR1 GTSNPN, CDR2 SVGIG (reference sequence). The length of the CDR3 is 13 residues. The CDR3 bases are TGTGCCTGGAGACCAGGGGGGATCTACGAGCAGTACTTC. It codes for CAWRPGGIYEQYF.

The chain recombines TRBV29-1 with TRBJ2-5; TRBD1 is a possible D gene (5 bases). V lost 5 bases and J 2 bases, leaving 9 bases between the germline ends. CDR1 SQVTM and CDR2 ANQGSEA come from the germline V gene. CDR3 length: 12 residues. CDR3 sequence (DNA): TGCAGCGTTTTCCGACAGCAAGAGACCCAGTACTTC. This gives the protein CSVFRQQETQYF.

The chain carries TRBV20-1 and TRBJ2-3, with D unresolved. Trimming removed 3 bases from V and 2 bases from J, with 12 bases in between. The CDR3 contains 14 residues. CDR1 and CDR2 from the germline V gene are DFQATT and SNEGSKA (reference sequence). The CDR3 region is CSARRQILTDTQYF. The CDR3 coding sequence is TGCAGTGCTAGGCGGCAGATTCTCACAGATACGCAGTATTTT.

The V call is TRBV27, the J call TRBJ2-4; 15 bases are shared with TRBD2. V shed 5 bases, J shed 8 bases, and the junction held 4 bases outside the gene matches. CDR3 length: 15 residues. Germline V gene sequence: CDR1 MNHEY, CDR2 SMNVEV (reference sequence). The chain's CDR3 is CASSEGLAGGYIQYF. The CDR3 DNA sequence: TGTGCCAGCAGTGAGGGACTAGCGGGAGGATACATTCAGTACTTC.

This clonotype was counted a few times. CDR3 sequence: CASSLAASPSSYNEQFF. The CDR3 bases are TGTGCCAGCAGTTTAGCGGCTAGCCCTAGCTCCTACAATGAGCAGTTCTTC. The chain links TRBV27 to TRBJ2-1, with D perhaps TRBD2 (5 bases). Trimming removed 2 bases at V and 0 bases at J, with 14 bases between. The CDR3 extends over 17 amino acids. The germline gives CDR1 MNHEY, CDR2 SMNVEV (reference sequence).

This clonotype was seen a handful of times. CDR3: CASSPQGTGDGNTIYF. The CDR3 DNA is TGTGCCAGCAGCCCCCAAGGGACAGGGGATGGAAACACCATATATTTT. The chain recombines TRBV7-9 with TRBJ1-3; 10 bases map to TRBD1. This CDR3 spans 16 amino acids. Germline V gene sequence: CDR1 SEHNR, CDR2 FQNEAQ (reference sequence). V gave up 5 bases and J gave up 3 bases; unmatched junction bases: 7.

A word on this clonotype: An end of the junction differs from the germline gene, which may be a read error. The chain is built from TRBV15 and TRBJ1-4; a possible D gene is TRBD1 (5 bases). The CDR3 extends over 15 amino acids. Looked up from germline, CDR1 is LNHNV and CDR2 is YYDKDF (reference sequence). The CDR3 loop reads CAASGGGGVVDKLFF. The CDR3 DNA reads TGTGCCGCCAGCGGGGGTGGTGGTGTTGTTGATAAACTGTTTTTT.

This clonotype was seen only a few times. The chain joins TRBV7-9 to TRBJ1-1; D gene uncertain. Trimming stripped 9 bases from V and 2 bases from J, with 13 bases between. Germline V gene lookup returns CDR1 SEHNR and CDR2 FQNEAQ (reference sequence). The CDR3 loop spans 13 amino acids. CDR3 region: CASNYGPNTEAFF. The CDR3 DNA is TGTGCCAGTAATTACGGCCCCAACACTGAAGCTTTCTTT. The full variable domain, its missing parts supplied by reference TRBV7-9 and TRBJ1-1, is DTGVSQNPRHKITKRGQNVTFRCDPISEHNRLYWYRQTLGQGPEFLTYFQNEAQLEKSRLLSDRFSAERPKGSFSTLEIQRTEQGDSAMYLCASNYGPNTEAFFGQGTRLTVV.

The table lists this clonotype with a few counts. This chain links TRBV11-2 with TRBJ2-5; D call uncertain. V lost 1 base and J lost 1, with 10 bases in between. There are 15 residues in the CDR3. Germline CDR1 and CDR2: SGHAT and FQNNGV. The CDR3 nucleotides are TGTGCCAGCAGCTTAGTGTGGCCCACCCAAGAGACCCAGTACTTC. Amino acids: CASSLVWPTQETQYF. Together with reference TRBV11-2 and TRBJ2-5, the CDR3 gives the full variable domain: EAGVAQSPRYKIIEKRQSVAFWCNPISGHATLYWYQQILGQGPKLLIQFQNNGVVDDSQLPKDRFSAERLKGVDSTLKIQPAKLEDSAVYLCASSLVWPTQETQYFGPGTRLLVL.

Only a few counts were recorded for this clonotype. V usage is TRBV18 and J usage is TRBJ1-4; D is unclear. Germline CDR1 and CDR2: KGHSH and LQKENI. The CDR3 consists of 12 residues. Trimming cost V 3 bases and J 8 bases, with 7 bases left between them. The CDR3 reads CASSPSGEKLFF. As DNA, the CDR3 is TGTGCCAGCTCACCTTCGGGGGAAAAACTGTTTTTT.

The genes are TRBV20-1 and TRBJ1-2; unclear D gene. V lost 0 bases, J lost 7 bases, and 15 bases lay in between. The CDR3 is 14 residues long. CDR1 DFQATT and CDR2 SNEGSKA come from the germline V gene (reference sequence). This CDR3 reads CSARDEGPTGGYTF. The CDR3 coding sequence is TGCAGTGCTAGAGATGAGGGCCCAACCGGTGGCTACACCTTC.

This clonotype has a handful of counts. V gene TRBV20-1 combines with J gene TRBJ2-2; possible D gene TRBD1, 5 bases. The germline V and J ends were trimmed by 1 base and 7 bases, with 16 bases remaining between them. CDR1 and CDR2 from the germline V gene are DFQATT and SNEGSKA (reference sequence). There are 15 residues in the CDR3. In DNA, the CDR3 is TGCAGTGCTAGAGCCCCCCTGGGGCCTCACGGGGAGCTGTTTTTT. Its translation is CSARAPLGPHGELFF.

The gene calls are TRBV7-8 and TRBJ1-2; D remains ambiguous. This CDR3 contains 14 residues. Trimming removed 6 bases at V and 3 bases at J, with 14 bases between. Germline CDR1 and CDR2: SGHVS and FQNEAQ. DNA of the CDR3: TGTGCCAGCAGGAGATACAACGAATACTATGGCTACACCTTC. It specifies CASRRYNEYYGYTF.

In its sample, this clonotype was seen a few times. The rearrangement links TRBV5-1 to TRBJ2-7; tentative D call: TRBD1 (5 bases). The CDR3 extends over 14 amino acids. The germline CDR1 and CDR2 sequences are SGHRS and YFSETQ. V lost 0 bases, J lost 1 base, and 8 bases lay in between. The CDR3 DNA reads as TGCGCCAGCAGCTTGGACAGGAATTCCTACGAGCAGTACTTC. Encoded protein: CASSLDRNSYEQYF.

The genes are TRBV20-1 and TRBJ1-4, with a weak D call TRBD1 (5 bases). There are 13 residues in the CDR3. Looked up from germline, CDR1 is DFQATT and CDR2 is SNEGSKA (reference sequence). The ends were cut back, 2 bases at V and 9 bases at J, with 13 bases in the middle. The CDR3 bases are TGCAGTGCTAGACTATCAACAGGCAAAAAACTGTTTTTT. Residues: CSARLSTGKKLFF.

This clonotype came up a few times. This chain connects TRBV4-3 to TRBJ2-7, with D hard to call. The germline V gene has CDR1 LGHNA and CDR2 YSLEER. V was cut by 0 bases and J by 2 bases, with 8 bases left in between. This CDR3 spans 14 amino acids. In DNA form, the CDR3 reads TGCGCCAGCAGCCAAGATCCAGGAACCTACGAGCAGTACTTC. Protein sequence: CASSQDPGTYEQYF.

For this clonotype: Possible read error: a much larger clone is one base away. V and J are TRBV20-1 and TRBJ2-5; D gene ambiguous. This CDR3 has 14 amino acids. V shed 4 bases and J shed 7 bases, with 19 bases lying between them. Germline-derived CDR1 and CDR2 are DFQATT and SNEGSKA (reference sequence). In DNA form, the CDR3 reads TGCAGTGCTACTTTCCCTAGGGTTGTTGGGACCCAGTACTTC. Protein sequence: CSATFPRVVGTQYF.

V and J are TRBV11-2 and TRBJ2-1; no clear D. The J call may be faulty, since TRBJ2-7 better matches the DNA end. The CDR3 covers 13 residues. The germline CDR1 and CDR2 sequences are SGHAT and FQNNGV. In DNA, the CDR3 is TGTGCCAGCAGCCCAGACTTTTCCTACGAGCAGTACTTC. Its protein is CASSPDFSYEQYF.